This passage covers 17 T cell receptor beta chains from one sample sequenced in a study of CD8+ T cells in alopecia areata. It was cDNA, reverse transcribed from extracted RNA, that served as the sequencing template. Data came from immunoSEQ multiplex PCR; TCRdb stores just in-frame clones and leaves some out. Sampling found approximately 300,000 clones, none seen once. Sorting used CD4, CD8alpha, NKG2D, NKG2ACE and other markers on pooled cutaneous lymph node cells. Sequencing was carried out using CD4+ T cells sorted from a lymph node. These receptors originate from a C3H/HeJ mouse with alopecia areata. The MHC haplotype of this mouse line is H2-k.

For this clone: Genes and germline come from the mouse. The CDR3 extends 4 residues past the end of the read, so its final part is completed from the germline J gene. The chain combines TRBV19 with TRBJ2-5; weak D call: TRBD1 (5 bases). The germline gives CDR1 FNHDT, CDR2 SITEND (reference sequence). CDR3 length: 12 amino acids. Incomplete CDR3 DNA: TGTGCCAGCACGAGGGGAGGGGAC. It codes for CASTRGGD. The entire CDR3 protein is CASTRGGDTQYF.

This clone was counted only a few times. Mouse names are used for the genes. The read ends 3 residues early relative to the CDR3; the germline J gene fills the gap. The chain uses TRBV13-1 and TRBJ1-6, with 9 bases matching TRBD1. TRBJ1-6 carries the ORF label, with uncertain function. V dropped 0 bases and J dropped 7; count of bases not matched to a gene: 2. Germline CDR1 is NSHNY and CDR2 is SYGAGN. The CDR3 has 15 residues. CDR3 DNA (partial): TGTGCCAGCAGTGATGCGGGACAGGGAAATTCGCCC. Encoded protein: CASSDAGQGNSP. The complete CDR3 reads CASSDAGQGNSPLYF.

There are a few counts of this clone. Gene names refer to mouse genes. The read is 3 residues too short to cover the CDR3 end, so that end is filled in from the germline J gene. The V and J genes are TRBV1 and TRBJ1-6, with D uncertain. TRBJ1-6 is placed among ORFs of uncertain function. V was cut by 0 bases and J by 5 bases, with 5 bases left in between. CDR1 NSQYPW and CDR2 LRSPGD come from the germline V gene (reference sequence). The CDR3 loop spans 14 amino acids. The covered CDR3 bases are TGCACCTGCAGTGCAGATCAGAATAATTCGCCC. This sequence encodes CTCSADQNNSP. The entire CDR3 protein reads CTCSADQNNSPLYF.

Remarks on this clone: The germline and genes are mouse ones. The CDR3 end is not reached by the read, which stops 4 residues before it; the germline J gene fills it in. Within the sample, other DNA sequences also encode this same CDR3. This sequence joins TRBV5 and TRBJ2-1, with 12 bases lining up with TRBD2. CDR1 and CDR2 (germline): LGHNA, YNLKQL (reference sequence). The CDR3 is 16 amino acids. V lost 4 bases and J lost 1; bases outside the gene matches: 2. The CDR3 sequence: CASSLGTGGNYAEQFF. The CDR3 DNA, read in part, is TGTGCCAGCAGCCTCGGGACTGGGGGGAACTATGCT.

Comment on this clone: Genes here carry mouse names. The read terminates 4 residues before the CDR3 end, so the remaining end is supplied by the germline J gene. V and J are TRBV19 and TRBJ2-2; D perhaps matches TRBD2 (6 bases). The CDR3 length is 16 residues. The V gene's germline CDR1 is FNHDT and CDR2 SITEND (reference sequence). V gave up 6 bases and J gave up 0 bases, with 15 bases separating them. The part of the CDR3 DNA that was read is TGTGCCAGCACCCTCTCAACTGGGACAAACACCGGG. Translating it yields CASTLSTGTNTG. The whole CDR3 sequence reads CASTLSTGTNTGQLYF. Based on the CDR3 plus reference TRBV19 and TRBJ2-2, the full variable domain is GGIITQTPKFLIGQEGQKLTLKCQQNFNHDTMYWYRQDSGKGLRLIYYSITENDLQKGDLSEGYDASREKKSSFSLTVTSAQKNEMAVFLCASTLSTGTNTGQLYFGEGSKLTVL.

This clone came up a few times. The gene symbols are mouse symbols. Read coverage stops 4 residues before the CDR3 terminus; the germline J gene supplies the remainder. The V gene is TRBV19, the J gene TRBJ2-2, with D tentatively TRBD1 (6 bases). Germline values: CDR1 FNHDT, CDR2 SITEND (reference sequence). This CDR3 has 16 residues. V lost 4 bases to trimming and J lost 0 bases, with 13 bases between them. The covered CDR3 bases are TGTGCCAGCAGTCCTCCCGGGACAACAAACACCGGG. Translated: CASSPPGTTNTG. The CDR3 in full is CASSPPGTTNTGQLYF.

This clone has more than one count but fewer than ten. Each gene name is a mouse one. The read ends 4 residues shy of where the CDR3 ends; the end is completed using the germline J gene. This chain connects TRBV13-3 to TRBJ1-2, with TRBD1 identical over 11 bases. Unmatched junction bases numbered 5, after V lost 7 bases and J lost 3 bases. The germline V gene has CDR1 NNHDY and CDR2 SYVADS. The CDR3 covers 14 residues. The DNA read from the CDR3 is TGTGCCAGCGCGGACAGGGGGCGCGACTCC. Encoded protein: CASADRGRDS. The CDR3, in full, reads CASADRGRDSDYTF.

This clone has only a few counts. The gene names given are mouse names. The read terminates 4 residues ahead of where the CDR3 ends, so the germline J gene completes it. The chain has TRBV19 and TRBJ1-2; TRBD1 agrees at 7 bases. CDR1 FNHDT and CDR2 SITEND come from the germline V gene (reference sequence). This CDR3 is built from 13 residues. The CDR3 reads CASSLQGVHDYTF. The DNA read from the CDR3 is TGTGCCAGCAGTCTCCAGGGGGTACAC.

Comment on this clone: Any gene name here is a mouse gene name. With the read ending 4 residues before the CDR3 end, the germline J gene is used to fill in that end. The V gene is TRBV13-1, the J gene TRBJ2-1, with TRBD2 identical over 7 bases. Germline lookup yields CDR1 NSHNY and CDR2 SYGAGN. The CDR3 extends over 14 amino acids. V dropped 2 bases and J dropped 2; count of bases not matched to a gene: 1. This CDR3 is CASSELGHYAEQFF. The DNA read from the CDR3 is TGTGCCAGCAGTGAACTGGGGCACTATGCT.

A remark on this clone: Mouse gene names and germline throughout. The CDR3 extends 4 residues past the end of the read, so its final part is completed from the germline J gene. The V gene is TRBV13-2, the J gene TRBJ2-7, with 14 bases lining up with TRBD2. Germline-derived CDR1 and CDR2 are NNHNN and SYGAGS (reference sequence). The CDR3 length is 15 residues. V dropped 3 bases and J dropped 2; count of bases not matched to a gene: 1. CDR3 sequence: CASGGDWGGPYEQYF. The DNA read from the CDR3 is TGTGCCAGCGGTGGGGACTGGGGGGGCCCCTAT.

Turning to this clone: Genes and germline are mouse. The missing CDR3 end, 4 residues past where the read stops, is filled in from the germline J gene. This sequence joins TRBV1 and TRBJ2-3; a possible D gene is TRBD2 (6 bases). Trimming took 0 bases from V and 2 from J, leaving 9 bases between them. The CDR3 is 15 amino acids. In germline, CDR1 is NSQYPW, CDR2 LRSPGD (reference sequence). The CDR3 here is CTCSADYWVAETLYF. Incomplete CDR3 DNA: TGCACCTGCAGTGCAGATTACTGGGTTGCAGAA.

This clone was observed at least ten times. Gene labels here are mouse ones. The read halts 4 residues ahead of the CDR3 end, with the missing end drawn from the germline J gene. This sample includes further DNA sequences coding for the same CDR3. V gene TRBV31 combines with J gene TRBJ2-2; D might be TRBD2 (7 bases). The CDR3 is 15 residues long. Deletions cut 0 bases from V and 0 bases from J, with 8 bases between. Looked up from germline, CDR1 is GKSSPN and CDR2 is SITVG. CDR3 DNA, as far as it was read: TGTGCCTGGAGTCTAGGGGGGGCAAACACCGGG. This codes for CAWSLGGANTG. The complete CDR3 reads CAWSLGGANTGQLYF. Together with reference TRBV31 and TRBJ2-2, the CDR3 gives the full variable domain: AQTIHQWPVAEIKAVGSPLSLGCTIKGKSSPNLYWYWQATGGTLQQLFYSITVGQVESVVQLNLSASRPKDDQFILSTEKLLLSHSGFYLCAWSLGGANTGQLYFGEGSKLTVL.

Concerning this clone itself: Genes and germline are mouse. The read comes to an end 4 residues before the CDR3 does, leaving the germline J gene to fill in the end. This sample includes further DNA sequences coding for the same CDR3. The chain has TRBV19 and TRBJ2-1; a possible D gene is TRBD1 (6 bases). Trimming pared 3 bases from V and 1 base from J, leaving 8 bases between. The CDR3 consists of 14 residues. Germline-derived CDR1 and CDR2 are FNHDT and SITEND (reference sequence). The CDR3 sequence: CASSTQGNYAEQFF. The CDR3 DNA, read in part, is TGTGCCAGCAGTACACAGGGAAACTATGCT.

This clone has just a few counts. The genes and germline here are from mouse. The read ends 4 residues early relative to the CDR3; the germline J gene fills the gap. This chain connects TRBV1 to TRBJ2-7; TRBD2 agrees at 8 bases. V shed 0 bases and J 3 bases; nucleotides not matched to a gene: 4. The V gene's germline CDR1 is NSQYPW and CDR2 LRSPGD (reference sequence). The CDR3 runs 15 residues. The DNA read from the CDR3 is TGCACCTGCAGTGCAGATCTACTGGGGGTCTAT. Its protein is CTCSADLLGVY. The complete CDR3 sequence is CTCSADLLGVYEQYF.

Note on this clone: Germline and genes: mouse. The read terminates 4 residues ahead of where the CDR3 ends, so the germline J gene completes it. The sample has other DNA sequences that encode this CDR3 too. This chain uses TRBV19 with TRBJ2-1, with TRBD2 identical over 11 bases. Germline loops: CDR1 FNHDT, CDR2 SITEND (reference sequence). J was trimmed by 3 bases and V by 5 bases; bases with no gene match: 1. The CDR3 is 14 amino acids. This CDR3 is CASRDWGVYAEQFF. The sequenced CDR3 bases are TGTGCCAGCAGGGACTGGGGGGTCTATGCT.

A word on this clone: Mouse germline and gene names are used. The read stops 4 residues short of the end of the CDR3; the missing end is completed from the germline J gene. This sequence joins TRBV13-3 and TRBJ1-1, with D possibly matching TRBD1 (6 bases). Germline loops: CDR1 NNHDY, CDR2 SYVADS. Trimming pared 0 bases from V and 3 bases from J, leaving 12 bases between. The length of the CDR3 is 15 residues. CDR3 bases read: TGTGCCAGCAGTGATGCGGGAGGGGGAGACACA. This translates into CASSDAGGGDT. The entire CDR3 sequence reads CASSDAGGGDTEVFF.

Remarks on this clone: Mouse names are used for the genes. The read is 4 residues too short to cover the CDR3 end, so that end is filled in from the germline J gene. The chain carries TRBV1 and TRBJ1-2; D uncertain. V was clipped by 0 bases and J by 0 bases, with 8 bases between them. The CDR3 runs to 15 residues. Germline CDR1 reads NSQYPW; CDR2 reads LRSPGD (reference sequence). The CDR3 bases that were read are TGCACCTGCAGTGCAGACAGAAATGCAAACTCC. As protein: CTCSADRNANS. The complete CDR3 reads CTCSADRNANSDYTF.